This record looks at one T cell receptor (beta chain) sequence and its context. Its antigen is currently not known. Base qualities were left out, and no much larger clone turns up one base away. Genomic DNA served as template for TCR beta VDJ combination and CDR3 sequence profiling. An Illumina HiSeq 2000 was used for TCR repertoire sequencing. Processing in the source paper ran as follows. TRBV/TRBJ rearrangement plots, CDR3 size and DJ length profiles, and Simpson's diversity index were used to assess repertoires. The most abundant DNA sequence in the deep sequencing data was taken as the immunodominant clone. CDR3 amino acid sequences were screened for sharing across subjects and were compared with published repertoires and the VDJdb database. TCRdb reran the public reads through fastp at Q25 and MiXCR, keeping productive beta chains. One record per CDR3 amino acid sequence lists the most common genes and DNA. TCRdb, rather than the study authors, made the V and J calls. The sample table lists 150,000 to 180,000 distinct CDR3 sequences, about 48% of them with a count of one. The top ten clones comprise 12% of the sample.

The sample comes from a study of CD8+CD57+ T cells in acquired aplastic anemia (dated by TCRdb to the late 2010s). Looking at the study overall: Extracted DNA from sorted CD4+ and CD8+ cells averaged around 3.4 ug, ranging from about 0.18 to 27.4 ug. CD8+CD57+ expansion was defined as a frequency above the mean frequency observed in healthy subjects. The investigation overall reported the following: CD8+ Simpson's diversity did not differ significantly between patients and healthy controls (P=0.060). Although under 35 CD8+ CDR3 sequences were shared by patients and controls, these sequences appeared highly expressed in patients and within the immunodominant clones of patients.

Flow cytometry had shown CD8+CD57+ cell expansion in the patients selected for sequencing. Every patient had a diagnosis of severe acquired aplastic anemia based on International Study of Aplastic Anemia and Agranulocytosis and Camitta criteria. At the time blood was sampled, none of the patients had received any therapy. In the study, sorted CD4+ and CD8+ blood T cells from patients with severe aplastic anemia and from healthy subjects underwent deep sequencing of TCR repertoires. In the USA, patient enrollment took place under clinicaltrials.gov protocols 00001620, 01623167, 00001397, 00071045, 00081523 and 00961064. Ficoll-Paque density gradient centrifugation was used to isolate peripheral blood mononuclear cells. Before DNA extraction, CD4+ and CD8+ T cells were sorted by FACS or by magnetic beads. At the junction V is shortened by 3 bases and J by 5 bases; bases outside the gene matches: 10. Taken from the germline V gene (reference sequence), the CDR1 and CDR2 loops are LNHDA and SQIVND. The CDR3 covers 15 residues, taking in both the cysteine and the phenylalanine. Just CDR3 DNA is preserved here, 45 bases in frame from base 1.

The receptor was isolated from a human donor with aplastic anemia. The chain links TRBV19 with TRBJ2-7; a stretch of 7 junction bases matches TRBD2. The sequenced sample consisted of sorted CD4+, CD8+, or CD8+CD57+ T cells (not recorded which) from PBMCs. The nucleotide sequence reads TGTGCCAGTAGTATCACTGGCGGGGGAGGCCACGAGCAGTACTTC. This encodes CASSITGGGGHEQYF. The CDR3, completed at both ends by the reference TRBV19 and TRBJ2-7 genes, gives the full variable domain DGGITQSPKYLFRKEGQNVTLSCEQNLNHDAMYWYRQDPGQGLRLIYYSQIVNDFQKGDIAEGYSVSREKKESFPLTVTSAQKNPTAFYLCASSITGGGGHEQYFGPGTRLTVT.